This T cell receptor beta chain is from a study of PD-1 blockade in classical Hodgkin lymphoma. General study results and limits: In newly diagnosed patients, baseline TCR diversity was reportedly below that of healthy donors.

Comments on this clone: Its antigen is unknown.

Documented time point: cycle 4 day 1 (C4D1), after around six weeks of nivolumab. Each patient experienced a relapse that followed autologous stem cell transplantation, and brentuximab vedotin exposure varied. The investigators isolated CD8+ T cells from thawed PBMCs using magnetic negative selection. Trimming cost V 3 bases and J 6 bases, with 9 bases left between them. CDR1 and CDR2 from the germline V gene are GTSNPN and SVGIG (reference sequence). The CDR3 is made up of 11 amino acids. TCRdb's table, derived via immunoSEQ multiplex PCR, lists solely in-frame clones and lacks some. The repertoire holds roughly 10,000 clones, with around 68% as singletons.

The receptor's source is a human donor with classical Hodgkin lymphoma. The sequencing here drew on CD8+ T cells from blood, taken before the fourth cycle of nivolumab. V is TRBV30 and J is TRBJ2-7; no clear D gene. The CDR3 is CAWSSVSEQYF. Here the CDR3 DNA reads TGTGCCTGGAGCTCAGTTTCCGAGCAGTACTTC.